A selection of T cell receptor beta chains follows, all from one sample in a study of CD8+ T cells in alopecia areata. Profiling relied on immunoSEQ multiplex PCR, and the TCRdb table lists in-frame clones only, not all of them. The repertoire holds a few hundred thousand clones, with roughly 60% as singletons. The source material was CD4+ T cells sorted from blood, sampled at week 52, from a patient treated with tofacitinib. The source is a human donor with alopecia areata. CDR3s include the opening cysteine and the closing phenylalanine or tryptophan. Each record gives: D gene, V gene, J gene, clone size, CDR3 protein, CDR3 DNA. A D gene is named only where the DNA matches it firmly. Not every row has a clone size; where given, it reads once, few, many or a size class.

>-|TRBV5-5|TRBJ1-1|-
CASSSNTPGGWGTEAFF
TGTGCCAGCAGCTCGAATACCCCCGGTGGGTGGGGCACTGAAGCTTTCTTT
>-|TRBV27|TRBJ1-5|-
CASSFRSGDQPQHF
TGTGCCAGCAGTTTTAGGTCTGGTGATCAGCCCCAGCATTTT
>TRBD1|TRBV30|TRBJ2-1|-
CAWSGWDRARNEQFF
TGTGCCTGGAGTGGATGGGACAGGGCTAGGAATGAGCAGTTCTTC
>TRBD1|TRBV6-1|TRBJ1-2|-
CASSGTGFGYTF
TGTGCCAGCAGTGGGACAGGGTTTGGCTACACCTTC
>TRBD1|TRBV27|TRBJ2-7|once
CASRVPGQGTYEQYF
TGTGCCAGCCGAGTTCCGGGACAGGGGACCTACGAGCAGTACTTC
>-|TRBV5-1|TRBJ2-6|-
CASSTPLSGANVLTF
TGCGCCAGCAGCACTCCCCTTTCCGGGGCCAACGTCCTGACTTTC
>TRBD1|TRBV30|TRBJ1-5|-
CAWSLRGINQPQHF
TGTGCCTGGAGCCTCAGGGGGATCAATCAGCCCCAGCATTTT
>-|TRBV7-3|TRBJ2-7|-
CASSRDGSSYEQYF
TGTGCCAGCAGCCGGGACGGGAGCTCCTACGAGCAGTACTTC
>-|TRBV7-2|TRBJ2-3|-
CASSPEPGTDTQYF
TGTGCCAGCAGCCCCGAACCCGGAACAGATACGCAGTATTTT
>-|TRBV5-1|TRBJ2-5|-
CASSFSLTGETQYF
TGCGCCAGCAGCTTCTCCCTGACAGGAGAGACCCAGTACTTC
>-|TRBV5-1|TRBJ1-1|-
CASSIAGRENEAFF
TGCGCCAGCAGCATCGCCGGACGGGAAAATGAAGCTTTCTTT
>-|TRBV13|TRBJ2-7|-
CASSPLGGTKQYF
TGTGCCAGCAGCCCTCTCGGAGGGACCAAGCAGTACTTC